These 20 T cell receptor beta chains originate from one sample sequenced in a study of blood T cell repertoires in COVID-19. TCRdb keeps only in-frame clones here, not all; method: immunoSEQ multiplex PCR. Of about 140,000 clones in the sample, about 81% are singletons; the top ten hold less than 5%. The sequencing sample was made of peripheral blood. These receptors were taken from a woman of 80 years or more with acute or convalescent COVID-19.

The CDR3 here is CATSGSPLHF. The CDR3 DNA sequence: TGCGCCACCTCGGGGTCACCCCTCCACTTT. The genes are TRBV23-1 and TRBJ1-6; D is unresolved. TRBV23-1 is sorted into the ORF group, with uncertain function. V lost 10 bases and J lost 10, with 8 bases in between. The CDR3 extends over 10 amino acids.

The CDR3 loop reads CAWSVGGSNQPQHF. The CDR3 DNA reads as TGTGCCTGGAGTGTTGGCGGTAGCAATCAGCCCCAGCATTTT. This chain uses TRBV30 with TRBJ1-5; D gene uncertain. Germline CDR1 is GTSNPN and CDR2 is SVGIG (reference sequence). Trimming shortened V by 0 bases and J by 0 bases, and 6 bases separated the two germline ends. The CDR3 sequence is 14 residues long. The full variable domain, completed using reference TRBV30 and TRBJ1-5, is SQTIHQWPATLVQPVGSPLSLECTVEGTSNPNLYWYRQAAGRGLQLLFYSVGIGQISSEVPQNLSASRPQDRQFILSSKKLLLSDSGFYLCAWSVGGSNQPQHFGDGTRLSIL.

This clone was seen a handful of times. The CDR3, as DNA: TGTGCCAGCAGCTCCACCGGACAGGGGTTCGGGCAGTACTTC. Amino acid sequence: CASSSTGQGFGQYF. V and J are TRBV7-8 and TRBJ2-7, with TRBD1 matching over 9 bases. Germline trimming cut 4 bases from V and 9 bases from J; bases unmatched to any gene: 10. Germline assignment: CDR1 SGHVS and CDR2 FQNEAQ. This CDR3 is built from 14 residues. Filled out from reference TRBV7-8 and TRBJ2-7, the complete variable domain reads GAGVSQSPRYKVAKRGQDVALRCDPISGHVSLFWYQQALGQGPEFLTYFQNEAQLDKSGLPSDRFFAERPEGSVSTLKIQRTQQEDSAVYLCASSSTGQGFGQYFGPGTRLTVT.

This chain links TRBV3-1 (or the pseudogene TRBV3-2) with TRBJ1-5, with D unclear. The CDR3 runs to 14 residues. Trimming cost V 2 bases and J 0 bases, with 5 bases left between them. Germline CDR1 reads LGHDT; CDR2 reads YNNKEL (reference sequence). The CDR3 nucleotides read TGTGCCAGCAGCCAACGGGATAGCAATCAGCCCCAGCATTTT. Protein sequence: CASSQRDSNQPQHF.

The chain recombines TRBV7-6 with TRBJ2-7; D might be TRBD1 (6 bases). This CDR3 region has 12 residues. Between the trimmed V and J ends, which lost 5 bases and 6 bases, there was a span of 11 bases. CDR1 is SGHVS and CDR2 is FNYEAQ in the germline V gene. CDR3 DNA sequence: TGTGCCAGCAGCGCAACAGGGTTCGAGCAGTACTTC. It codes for CASSATGFEQYF.

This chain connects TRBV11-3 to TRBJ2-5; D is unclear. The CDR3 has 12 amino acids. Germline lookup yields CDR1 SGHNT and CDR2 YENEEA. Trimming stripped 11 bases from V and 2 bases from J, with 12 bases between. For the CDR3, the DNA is TGTGCCCGTCCGATAGCTCAAGAGACCCAGTACTTC. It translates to CARPIAQETQYF.

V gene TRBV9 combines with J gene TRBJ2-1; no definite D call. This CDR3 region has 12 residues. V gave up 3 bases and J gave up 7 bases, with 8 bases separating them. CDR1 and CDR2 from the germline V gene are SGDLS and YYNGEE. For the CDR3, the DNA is TGTGCCAGCAGCGGTTACTTGAATGAGCAGTTCTTC. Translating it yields CASSGYLNEQFF.

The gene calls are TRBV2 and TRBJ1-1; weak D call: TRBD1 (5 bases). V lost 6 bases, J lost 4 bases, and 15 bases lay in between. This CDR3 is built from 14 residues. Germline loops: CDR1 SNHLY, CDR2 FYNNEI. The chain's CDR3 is CASSFAQGSTEAFF. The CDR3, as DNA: TGTGCCAGCAGCTTTGCTCAGGGAAGCACTGAAGCTTTCTTT.

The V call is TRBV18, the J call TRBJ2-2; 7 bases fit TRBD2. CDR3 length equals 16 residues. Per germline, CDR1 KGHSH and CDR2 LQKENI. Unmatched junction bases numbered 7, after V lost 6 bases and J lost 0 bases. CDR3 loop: CASSQLAEANTGELFF. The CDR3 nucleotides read TGTGCCAGCTCGCAGCTAGCGGAAGCGAACACCGGGGAGCTGTTTTTT.

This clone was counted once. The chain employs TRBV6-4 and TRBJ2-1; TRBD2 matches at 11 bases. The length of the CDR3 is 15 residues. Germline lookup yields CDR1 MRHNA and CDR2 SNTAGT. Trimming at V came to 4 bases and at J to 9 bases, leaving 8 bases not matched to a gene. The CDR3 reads CASSAVAGGPGEQFF. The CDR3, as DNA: TGTGCCAGCAGTGCCGTAGCGGGGGGGCCGGGTGAGCAGTTCTTC.

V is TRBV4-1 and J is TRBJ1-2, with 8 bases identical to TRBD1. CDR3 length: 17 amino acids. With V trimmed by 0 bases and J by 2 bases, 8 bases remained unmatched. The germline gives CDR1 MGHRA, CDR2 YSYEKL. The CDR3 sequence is CASSQEEEAGGNYGYTF. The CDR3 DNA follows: TGCGCCAGCAGCCAAGAGGAGGAGGCAGGGGGCAACTATGGCTACACCTTC.

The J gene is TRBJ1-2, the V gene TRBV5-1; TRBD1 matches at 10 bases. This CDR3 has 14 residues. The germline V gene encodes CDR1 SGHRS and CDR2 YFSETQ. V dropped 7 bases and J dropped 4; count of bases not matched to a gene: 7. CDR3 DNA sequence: TGCGCCAGCCGGGCGGGGACAGGGGTCTATGGCTACACCTTC. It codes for CASRAGTGVYGYTF. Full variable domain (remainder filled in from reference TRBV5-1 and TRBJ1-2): KAGVTQTPRYLIKTRGQQVTLSCSPISGHRSVSWYQQTPGQGLQFLFEYFSETQRNKGNFPGRFSGRQFSNSRSEMNVSTLELGDSALYLCASRAGTGVYGYTFGSGTRLTVV.

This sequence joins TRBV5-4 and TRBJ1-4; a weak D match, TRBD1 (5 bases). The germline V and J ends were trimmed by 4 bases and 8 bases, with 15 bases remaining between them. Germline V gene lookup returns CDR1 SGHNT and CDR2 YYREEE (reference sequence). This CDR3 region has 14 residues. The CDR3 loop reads CASSMGPSWEKLFF. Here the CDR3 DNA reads TGTGCCAGCAGCATGGGGCCCTCCTGGGAAAAACTGTTTTTT.

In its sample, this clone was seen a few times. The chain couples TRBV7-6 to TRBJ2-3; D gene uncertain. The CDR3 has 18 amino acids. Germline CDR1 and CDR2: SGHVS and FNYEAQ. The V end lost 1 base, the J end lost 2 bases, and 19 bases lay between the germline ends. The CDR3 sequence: CASSLVGGSAPYTDTQYF. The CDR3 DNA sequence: TGTGCCAGCAGCTTAGTAGGCGGCAGCGCACCTTACACAGATACGCAGTATTTT.

The CDR3 DNA follows: TGTGCCAGTAGTATAGATCGTGCCGACTATAATGAAAAACTGTTTTTT. Translation: CASSIDRADYNEKLFF. The J gene is TRBJ1-4, the V gene TRBV19; the D is unclear. Germline CDR1 is LNHDA and CDR2 is SQIVND (reference sequence). V was shortened by 0 bases and J by 4 bases, with 12 bases between the two germline ends. The CDR3 contains 16 residues.

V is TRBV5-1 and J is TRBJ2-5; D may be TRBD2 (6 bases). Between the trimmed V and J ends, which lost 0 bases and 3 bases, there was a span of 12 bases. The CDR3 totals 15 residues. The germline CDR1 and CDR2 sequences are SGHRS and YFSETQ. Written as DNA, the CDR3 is TGCGCCAGCAGCTTGGCCGGGACTGAAGAAGAGACCCAGTACTTC. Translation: CASSLAGTEEETQYF.

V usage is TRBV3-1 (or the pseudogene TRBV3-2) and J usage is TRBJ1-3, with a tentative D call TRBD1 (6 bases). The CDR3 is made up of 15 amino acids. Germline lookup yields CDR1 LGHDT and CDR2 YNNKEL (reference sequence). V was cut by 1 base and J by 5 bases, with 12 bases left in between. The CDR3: CASSQVWQGRNTIYF. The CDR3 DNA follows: TGTGCCAGCAGCCAAGTATGGCAGGGGCGAAACACCATATATTTT.

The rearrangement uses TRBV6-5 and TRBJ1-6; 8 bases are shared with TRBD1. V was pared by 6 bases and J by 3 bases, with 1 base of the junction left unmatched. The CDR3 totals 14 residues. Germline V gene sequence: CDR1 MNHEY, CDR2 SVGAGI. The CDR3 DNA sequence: TGTGCCAGCAGCGACAGGGGCTATAATTCACCCCTCCACTTT. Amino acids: CASSDRGYNSPLHF.

CDR3 nucleotides: TGTGCCAGTAGCCGGGACACTTACAATGAGCAGTTCTTC. Translation: CASSRDTYNEQFF. The chain employs TRBV19 and TRBJ2-1; D perhaps matches TRBD1 (6 bases). CDR3 size: 13 residues. Per the germline V gene, CDR1 is LNHDA and CDR2 is SQIVND (reference sequence). Deletions cut 6 bases from V and 4 bases from J, with 10 bases between.

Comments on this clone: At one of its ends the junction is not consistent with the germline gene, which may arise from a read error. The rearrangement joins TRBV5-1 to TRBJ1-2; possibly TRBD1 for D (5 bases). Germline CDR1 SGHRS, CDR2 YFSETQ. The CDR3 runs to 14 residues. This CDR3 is CASTLDRGLGPYTF. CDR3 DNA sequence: TGCGCCAGCACCTTGGATAGGGGATTGGGCCCCTACACCTTC.